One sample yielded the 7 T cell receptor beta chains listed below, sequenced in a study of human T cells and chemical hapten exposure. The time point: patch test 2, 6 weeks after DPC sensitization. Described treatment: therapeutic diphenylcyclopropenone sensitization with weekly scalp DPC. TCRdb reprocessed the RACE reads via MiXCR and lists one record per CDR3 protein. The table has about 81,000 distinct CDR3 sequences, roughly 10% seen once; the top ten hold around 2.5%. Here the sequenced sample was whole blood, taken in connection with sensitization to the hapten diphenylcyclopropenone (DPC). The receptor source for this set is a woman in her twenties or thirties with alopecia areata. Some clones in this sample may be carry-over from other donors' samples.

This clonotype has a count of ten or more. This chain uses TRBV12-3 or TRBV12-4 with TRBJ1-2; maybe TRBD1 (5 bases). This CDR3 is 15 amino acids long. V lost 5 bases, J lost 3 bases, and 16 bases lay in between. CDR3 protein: CASSLRRMGHYGYTF. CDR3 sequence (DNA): TGTGCCAGCAGTCTGCGTCGTATGGGGCACTATGGCTACACCTTC.

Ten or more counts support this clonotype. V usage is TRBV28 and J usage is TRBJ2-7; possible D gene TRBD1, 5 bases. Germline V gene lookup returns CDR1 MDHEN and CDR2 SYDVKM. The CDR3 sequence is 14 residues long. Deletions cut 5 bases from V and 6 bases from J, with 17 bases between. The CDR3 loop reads CASSIPDSFSEQYF. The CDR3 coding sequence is TGTGCCAGCAGTATACCCGACAGTTTCTCCGAGCAGTACTTC.

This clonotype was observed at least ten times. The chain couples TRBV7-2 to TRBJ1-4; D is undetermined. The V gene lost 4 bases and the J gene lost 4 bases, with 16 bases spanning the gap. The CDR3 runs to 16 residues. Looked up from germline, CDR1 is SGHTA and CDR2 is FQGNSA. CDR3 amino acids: CASSSEATVFNEKLFF. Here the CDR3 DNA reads TGTGCCAGCAGCTCTGAAGCTACAGTGTTTAATGAAAAACTGTTTTTT.

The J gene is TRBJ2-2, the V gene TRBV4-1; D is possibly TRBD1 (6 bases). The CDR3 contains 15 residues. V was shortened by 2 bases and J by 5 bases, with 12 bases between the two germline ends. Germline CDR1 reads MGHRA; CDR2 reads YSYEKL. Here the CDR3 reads CASSQQGQGTGELFF. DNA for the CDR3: TGCGCCAGCAGCCAACAGGGTCAGGGGACCGGGGAGCTGTTTTTT.

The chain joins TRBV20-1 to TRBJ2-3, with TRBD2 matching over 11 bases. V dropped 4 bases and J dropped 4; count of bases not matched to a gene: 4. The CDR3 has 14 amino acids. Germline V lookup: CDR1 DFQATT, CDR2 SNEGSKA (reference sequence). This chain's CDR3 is CSANLAGGADTQYF. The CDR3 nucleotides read TGCAGTGCTAACTTAGCGGGAGGGGCAGATACGCAGTATTTT.

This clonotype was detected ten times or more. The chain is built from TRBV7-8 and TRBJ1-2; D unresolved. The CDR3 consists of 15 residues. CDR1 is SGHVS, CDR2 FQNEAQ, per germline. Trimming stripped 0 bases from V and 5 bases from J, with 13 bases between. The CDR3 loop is CASSLAGREDYGYTF. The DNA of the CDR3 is TGTGCCAGCAGCTTAGCTGGTAGGGAGGATTATGGCTACACCTTC.

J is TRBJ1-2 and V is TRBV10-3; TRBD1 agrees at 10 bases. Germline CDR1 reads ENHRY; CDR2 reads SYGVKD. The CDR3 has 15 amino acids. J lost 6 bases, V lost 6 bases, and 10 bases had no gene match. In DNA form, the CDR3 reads TGTGCCATCAGCCTAGGGACAGGGGTTGTGGATGGCTACACCTTC. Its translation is CAISLGTGVVDGYTF.